Each of the 23 T cell receptor beta chains below was sequenced from the same sample in a study of blood T cell repertoires in COVID-19. Sequencing was performed with immunoSEQ multiplex PCR; in TCRdb, only in-frame clones are kept and a portion is missing. The table has about 300,000 clones, nearly 90% seen once. Sequencing used PBMCs or T cells enriched from blood (not recorded which). All receptors derive from a woman under 40 who had recovered from COVID-19.

The chain combines TRBV3-1 (or the pseudogene TRBV3-2) with TRBJ2-3; 12 bases are shared with TRBD2. CDR3 length: 15 residues. Per germline, CDR1 LGHDT and CDR2 YNNKEL (reference sequence). The trim removed 4 bases at V and 6 bases at J, leaving 5 bases unmatched. The CDR3 spells CASSPRTSGADTQYF. CDR3 DNA sequence: TGTGCCAGCAGCCCACGGACTAGCGGGGCCGATACGCAGTATTTT.

The V call is TRBV15, the J call TRBJ2-5; TRBD2 aligns across 11 bases. The CDR3 runs to 17 residues. Germline V lookup: CDR1 LNHNV, CDR2 YYDKDF (reference sequence). Trimming removed 5 bases from V and 0 bases from J; junction bases left unmatched: 8. The CDR3 sequence is CATSDSLAGGNQETQYF. The CDR3 bases are TGTGCCACCAGCGACTCCTTAGCGGGGGGGAACCAAGAGACCCAGTACTTC.

The chain is built from TRBV7-2 and TRBJ2-2; the D is unclear. The CDR3 totals 13 residues. Germline V gives CDR1 SGHTA, CDR2 FQGNSA. Between the trimmed V and J ends, which lost 6 bases and 5 bases, there was a span of 10 bases. CDR3 sequence: CASSYIKTGELFF. In DNA form, the CDR3 reads TGTGCCAGCAGTTACATAAAGACCGGGGAGCTGTTTTTT.

This rearrangement joins TRBV9 to TRBJ1-6, with D tentatively TRBD1 (5 bases). Germline CDR1 is SGDLS and CDR2 is YYNGEE. The germline V and J ends were trimmed by 0 bases and 1 base, with 5 bases remaining between them. The CDR3 contains 15 residues. The CDR3 here is CASSVAGSYNSPLHF. The CDR3 DNA follows: TGTGCCAGCAGCGTAGCAGGGTCCTATAATTCACCCCTCCACTTT.

This clone was seen only a few times. The rearrangement joins TRBV7-2 to TRBJ1-5; 10 nucleotides align to TRBD1. Losses at the gene ends were 5 bases for V and 7 bases for J; bases not matched to a gene: 5. The CDR3 sequence is 14 residues long. From germline, CDR1 is SGHTA and CDR2 FQGNSA. As DNA, the CDR3 is TGTGCCAGCAGCCACGGACAGGGGGGACAGCCCCAGCATTTT. It encodes CASSHGQGGQPQHF.

The chain employs TRBV5-1 and TRBJ1-1; 12 bases agree with TRBD1. The CDR3 spans 15 residues. Looked up from germline, CDR1 is SGHRS and CDR2 is YFSETQ. J was trimmed by 8 bases and V by 1 base; bases with no gene match: 6. In DNA form, the CDR3 reads TGCGCCAGCAGCTTGACCGGGACAGGGGGCGAGGAAGCTTTCTTT. Encoded protein: CASSLTGTGGEEAFF.

The chain employs TRBV19 and TRBJ2-1, with 14 bases lining up with TRBD2. CDR1 and CDR2 from the germline V gene are LNHDA and SQIVND (reference sequence). The CDR3 runs to 16 residues. Trimming cost V 7 bases and J 4 bases; bases outside gene matches: 6. CDR3 sequence (DNA): TGTGCCAGTACCCCCGGACTAGCGGGGGGATACAATGAGCAGTTCTTC. Amino acid sequence: CASTPGLAGGYNEQFF.

V is TRBV3-1 (or the pseudogene TRBV3-2) and J is TRBJ2-3; 10 nucleotides agree with TRBD2. After removal of 2 bases from V and 5 bases from J, the junction contained 4 bases not matched to a gene. CDR3 length equals 15 residues. CDR1 is LGHDT and CDR2 is YNNKEL in the germline V gene (reference sequence). The CDR3 DNA follows: TGTGCCAGCAGCCAAAGCGGGGGGGCGGGAGATACGCAGTATTTT. This translates into CASSQSGGAGDTQYF.

The chain uses TRBV4-2 and TRBJ1-2; a possible D gene is TRBD1 (6 bases). V lost 4 bases and J lost 6, with 12 bases in between. The CDR3 covers 13 residues. Per the germline V gene, CDR1 is LGHNA and CDR2 is YNFKEQ. The CDR3: CASSPRTDHGYTF. Here the CDR3 DNA reads TGTGCCAGCAGCCCGCGGACAGATCATGGCTACACCTTC.

This clone was seen more than once but under ten times. The genes are TRBV5-5 and TRBJ1-3, with 7 positions matching TRBD1. The CDR3 is 16 residues long. Trimming at V came to 2 bases and at J to 0 bases, leaving 5 bases not matched to a gene. Germline CDR1 SGHKS, CDR2 YYEKEE (reference sequence). CDR3 nucleotide sequence: TGTGCCAGCAGCTTCGCGGGACAGATCTCTGGAAACACCATATATTTT. The encoded protein is CASSFAGQISGNTIYF.

The V and J genes are TRBV19 and TRBJ1-2; 9 bases are shared with TRBD1. Germline CDR1 reads LNHDA; CDR2 reads SQIVND (reference sequence). Trimming cost V 7 bases and J 7 bases; bases outside gene matches: 10. The CDR3 is 14 residues long. The CDR3 DNA reads TGTGCCAGTATGCCGGGACAGGGATTTGCTGGCTACACCTTC. Protein sequence: CASMPGQGFAGYTF. Drawing the rest from reference TRBV19 and TRBJ1-2, the complete variable domain is DGGITQSPKYLFRKEGQNVTLSCEQNLNHDAMYWYRQDPGQGLRLIYYSQIVNDFQKGDIAEGYSVSREKKESFPLTVTSAQKNPTAFYLCASMPGQGFAGYTFGSGTRLTVV.

V gene TRBV29-1 combines with J gene TRBJ2-3; 8 nucleotides match TRBD2. J lost 0 bases, V lost 4 bases, and 3 bases had no gene match. Per germline, CDR1 SQVTM and CDR2 ANQGSEA. This CDR3 is 14 amino acids long. The CDR3: CSVVTSGSTDTQYF. The DNA of the CDR3 is TGCAGCGTTGTCACTAGCGGAAGCACAGATACGCAGTATTTT.

The chain uses TRBV2 and TRBJ1-4; a possible D gene is TRBD1 (5 bases). This CDR3 has 15 amino acids. The germline V gene has CDR1 SNHLY and CDR2 FYNNEI. The V end lost 6 bases, the J end lost 8 bases, and 19 bases lay between the germline ends. CDR3 sequence reads: CASRAQGGVGEKLFF. The DNA for the CDR3 is TGTGCCAGCAGGGCCCAGGGCGGGGTGGGAGAAAAACTGTTTTTT. The full variable domain, rest sourced from reference TRBV2 and TRBJ1-4, is EPEVTQTPSHQVTQMGQEVILRCVPISNHLYFYWYRQILGQKVEFLVSFYNNEISEKSEIFDDQFSVERPDGSNFTLKIRSTKLEDSAMYFCASRAQGGVGEKLFFGSGTQLSVL.

This clone was seen more than once but under ten times. The chain links TRBV10-3 to TRBJ1-5; 8 nucleotides line up with TRBD1. Trimming took 2 bases from V and 5 from J; bases not matched to a gene: 8. CDR1 is ENHRY, CDR2 SYGVKD, per germline. This CDR3 is 16 amino acids long. CDR3 amino acids: CAISERGGQVHQPQHF. CDR3 in DNA: TGTGCCATCAGTGAGAGAGGGGGACAGGTCCATCAGCCCCAGCATTTT.

At least ten counts were recorded for this clone. The CDR3 DNA reads as TGTGCCAGCAGCGTTCATACGAGTTCCGGGACAGGGCTGACTGAAGCTTTCTTT. It translates to CASSVHTSSGTGLTEAFF. The chain links TRBV9 to TRBJ1-1, with TRBD1 identical over 9 bases. Germline V gene lookup returns CDR1 SGDLS and CDR2 YYNGEE. Trimming took 2 bases from V and 5 from J; bases not matched to a gene: 16. This CDR3 comprises 18 residues. Together with reference TRBV9 and TRBJ1-1, the CDR3 gives the full variable domain: DSGVTQTPKHLITATGQRVTLRCSPRSGDLSVYWYQQSLDQGLQFLIQYYNGEERAKGNILERFSAQQFPDLHSELNLSSLELGDSALYFCASSVHTSSGTGLTEAFFGQGTRLTVV.

This rearrangement joins TRBV5-1 to TRBJ2-1; 8 positions agree with TRBD1. CDR1 is SGHRS, CDR2 YFSETQ, per germline. The CDR3 contains 18 residues. V lost 5 bases, J lost 7 bases, and 20 bases stayed unmatched. CDR3 residues: CASRVVRGQVGHSNEQFF. The DNA of the CDR3 is TGCGCCAGCAGAGTTGTACGGGGACAGGTTGGACATTCAAATGAGCAGTTCTTC.

This clone was observed a single time. This sequence joins TRBV27 and TRBJ1-6; weak D call: TRBD1 (5 bases). Germline CDR1 and CDR2: MNHEY and SMNVEV (reference sequence). CDR3 size: 16 residues. V lost 7 bases and J lost 1, with 14 bases in between. Here the CDR3 DNA reads TGTGCCAGCACCCTCGGGGGGGGGTCCTATAATTCACCCCTCCACTTT. Amino acid sequence: CASTLGGGSYNSPLHF.

Concerning this clone itself: Other DNA sequences within the sample encode an identical CDR3. The rearrangement links TRBV6-5 to TRBJ1-1; the D gene is possibly TRBD1 (6 bases). The CDR3 has 14 amino acids. CDR1 and CDR2 (germline): MNHEY, SVGAGI. The V and J ends lost 5 bases and 5 bases respectively, with 15 bases between them. CDR3 residues: CASSPQGRGTEAFF. The CDR3 DNA sequence: TGTGCCAGCAGTCCCCAGGGGAGGGGGACTGAAGCTTTCTTT.

The V call is TRBV5-5, the J call TRBJ2-7, with 8 bases matching TRBD1. The V segment lost 4 bases and the J segment 4 bases; nucleotides outside the gene matches: 4. The CDR3 has 13 residues. Germline assignment: CDR1 SGHKS and CDR2 YYEKEE (reference sequence). The CDR3 region is CASSLDRGYEQYF. CDR3 DNA sequence: TGTGCCAGCAGCCTAGACAGGGGTTACGAGCAGTACTTC.

This rearrangement joins TRBV5-1 to TRBJ2-3; TRBD2 aligns across 13 bases. Germline values: CDR1 SGHRS, CDR2 YFSETQ. V was clipped by 4 bases and J by 2 bases; unmatched bases: 4. CDR3 length equals 16 residues. The chain's CDR3 is CASSRGTSGTTDTQYF. For the CDR3, the DNA is TGCGCCAGCAGCCGCGGGACTAGCGGGACCACAGATACGCAGTATTTT.

In the case of this clone: Different DNA sequences within this sample yield the same CDR3. The chain couples TRBV5-1 to TRBJ2-3; no firm D call. This CDR3 comprises 14 residues. The V gene's germline CDR1 is SGHRS and CDR2 YFSETQ. The V end was cut by 0 bases, the J end by 4 bases, with 9 bases between. CDR3 protein: CASSLDTSADTQYF. CDR3 nucleotides: TGCGCCAGCAGCTTGGACACCTCAGCAGATACGCAGTATTTT.

The chain employs TRBV4-3 and TRBJ1-1, with a weak D call TRBD1 (5 bases). Germline lookup yields CDR1 LGHNA and CDR2 YSLEER. Trimming pared 1 base from V and 0 bases from J, leaving 9 bases between. This CDR3 has 15 amino acids. This CDR3 reads CASSQVRDMNTEAFF. The CDR3 DNA reads as TGCGCCAGCAGCCAAGTCAGGGATATGAACACTGAAGCTTTCTTT.

The chain recombines TRBV6-5 with TRBJ1-3; D is unresolved. Germline loops: CDR1 MNHEY, CDR2 SVGAGI. Trimming took off 7 bases at V and 0 bases at J, with 7 bases between the two ends. CDR3 length: 13 amino acids. The CDR3 reads CASKMSSGNTIYF. The CDR3 DNA reads TGTGCCAGCAAGATGAGCTCTGGAAACACCATATATTTT.